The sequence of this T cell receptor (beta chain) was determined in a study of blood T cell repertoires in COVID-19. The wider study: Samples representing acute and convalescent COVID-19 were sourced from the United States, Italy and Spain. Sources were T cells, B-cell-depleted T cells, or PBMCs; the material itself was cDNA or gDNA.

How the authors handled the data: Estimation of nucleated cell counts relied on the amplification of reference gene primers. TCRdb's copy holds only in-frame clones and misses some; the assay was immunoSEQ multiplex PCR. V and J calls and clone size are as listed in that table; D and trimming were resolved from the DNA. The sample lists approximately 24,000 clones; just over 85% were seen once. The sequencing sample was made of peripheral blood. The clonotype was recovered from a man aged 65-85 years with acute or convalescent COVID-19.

The CDR3 sequence is CATNPGPSYNEQFF. CDR3 DNA sequence: TGTGCCACCAACCCAGGTCCCTCCTACAATGAGCAGTTCTTC. The chain uses TRBV24-1 and TRBJ2-1; no definite D call. CDR3 length equals 14 residues. Trimming removed 8 bases from V and 0 bases from J, with 10 bases in between. Germline V gives CDR1 KGHDR, CDR2 SFDVKD.